Listed below are T cell receptor beta chains from one sample, sequenced in a study of cytomegalovirus exposure and HLA in healthy donors. The data were produced by immunoSEQ multiplex PCR, yet TCRdb's version contains in-frame clones alone and is incomplete. The table lists under 150,000 clones, 81% of them singletons. The source material was PBMCs. The receptors derive from a man between 18 and 35 years old in good health and CMV-seronegative. Both conserved end residues are part of each CDR3. D genes are given only for firm matches. Expanded clones are given a class, and other clones once, few, many or no size at all.

v_gene: TRBV6-5
j_gene: TRBJ1-4
d_gene: TRBD1
abundance: .
len: 14
CDR3nt: TGTGCCAGCAGTTACGGGACAGTTAATGAAAAACTGTTTTTT
CDR3aa: CASSYGTVNEKLFF

v_gene: TRBV27
j_gene: TRBJ2-6
d_gene: .
abundance: .
len: 15
CDR3nt: TGTGCCAGCAGTTTCCTAGGGGCCGGGGCCAACGTCCTGACTTTC
CDR3aa: CASSFLGAGANVLTF

v_gene: TRBV19
j_gene: TRBJ2-7
d_gene: .
abundance: .
len: 15
CDR3nt: TGTGCCAGTAGTATAGCGCCCGGGACACTCTACGAGCAGTACTTC
CDR3aa: CASSIAPGTLYEQYF

v_gene: TRBV25-1
j_gene: TRBJ2-1
d_gene: .
abundance: few
len: 14
CDR3nt: TGTGCCAGCAGTTTAGTCGGCTCCTACAATGAGCAGTTCTTC
CDR3aa: CASSLVGSYNEQFF

v_gene: TRBV4-3
j_gene: TRBJ1-1
d_gene: .
abundance: .
len: 16
CDR3nt: TGCGCCAGCAGCCAAGGGGTGGCAGGGGTGAACACTGAAGCTTTCTTT
CDR3aa: CASSQGVAGVNTEAFF

v_gene: TRBV18
j_gene: TRBJ2-7
d_gene: .
abundance: .
len: 14
CDR3nt: TGTGCCAGCTCACCGGGGTGGGGCCCCAGGGAGCAGTACTTC
CDR3aa: CASSPGWGPREQYF

v_gene: TRBV5-1
j_gene: TRBJ1-2
d_gene: TRBD1
abundance: .
len: 15
CDR3nt: TGCGCCAGCAGCTTGGAGGTCCCAGGGACAGGCGGCTACACCTTC
CDR3aa: CASSLEVPGTGGYTF

v_gene: TRBV9
j_gene: TRBJ2-4
d_gene: .
abundance: .
len: 17
CDR3nt: TGTGCCAGCAGCGTAGACCCAGGGGTAGGGGTCAAAAACATTCAGTACTTC
CDR3aa: CASSVDPGVGVKNIQYF

v_gene: TRBV7-8
j_gene: TRBJ2-2
d_gene: .
abundance: .
len: 16
CDR3nt: TGTGCCAGCAGCTTAGGCTCAGGGGTAGTAGCCGGGGAGCTGTTTTTT
CDR3aa: CASSLGSGVVAGELFF

v_gene: TRBV5-1
j_gene: TRBJ2-2
d_gene: .
abundance: .
len: 16
CDR3nt: TGCGCCAGCACGGCCGGGATTGGTAGCTCCACCGGGGAGCTGTTTTTT
CDR3aa: CASTAGIGSSTGELFF

v_gene: TRBV6-5
j_gene: TRBJ2-3
d_gene: TRBD2
abundance: .
len: 16
CDR3nt: TGTGCCAGCAGTTATCTAACTAGCGGGGACACAGATACGCAGTATTTT
CDR3aa: CASSYLTSGDTDTQYF

v_gene: TRBV11-3
j_gene: TRBJ2-1
d_gene: TRBD1
abundance: once
len: 16
CDR3nt: TGTGCCAGCAGCCCAGGGGGCCGGGCCGATTACAATGAGCAGTTCTTC
CDR3aa: CASSPGGRADYNEQFF

v_gene: TRBV5-6
j_gene: TRBJ2-7
d_gene: TRBD1
abundance: .
len: 15
CDR3nt: TGTGCCAGCAGCTTGAGGGGGACAGGGGGCCACGAGCAGTACTTC
CDR3aa: CASSLRGTGGHEQYF

v_gene: TRBV19
j_gene: TRBJ2-7
d_gene: TRBD1
abundance: .
len: 16
CDR3nt: TGTGCCAGTAGTATAGCTGGGACAGGGGTCGGATACGAGCAGTACTTC
CDR3aa: CASSIAGTGVGYEQYF

v_gene: TRBV5-4
j_gene: TRBJ1-5
d_gene: TRBD1
abundance: once
len: 15
CDR3nt: TGTGCCAGCAGCTTTGGACAGGGGATAGATCAGCCCCAGCATTTT
CDR3aa: CASSFGQGIDQPQHF

v_gene: TRBV7-9
j_gene: TRBJ2-1
d_gene: TRBD2
abundance: .
len: 17
CDR3nt: TGTGCCAGCAGCTTCCCTCTAGCGGGGGGGCGAGGGAATGAGCAGTTCTTC
CDR3aa: CASSFPLAGGRGNEQFF

v_gene: TRBV15
j_gene: TRBJ1-4
d_gene: .
abundance: once
len: 15
CDR3nt: TGTGCCACCAGTACCGGACAGACCACTAATGAAAAACTGTTTTTT
CDR3aa: CATSTGQTTNEKLFF

v_gene: TRBV2
j_gene: TRBJ2-3
d_gene: .
abundance: .
len: 13
CDR3nt: TGTGCCAGCACGGAGCGGGGCACAGATACGCAGTATTTT
CDR3aa: CASTERGTDTQYF

v_gene: TRBV4-1
j_gene: TRBJ2-7
d_gene: TRBD1
abundance: .
len: 16
CDR3nt: TGCGCCAGCAGCCAAGGCCTAGGGACAGGGGCCTACGAGCAGTACTTC
CDR3aa: CASSQGLGTGAYEQYF